A selection of T cell receptor beta chains follows, all from one sample in a study of T cell responses to AZD1222 COVID-19 vaccine. The assay was immunoSEQ multiplex PCR, and TCRdb's table has in-frame clones only and misses some. Of 120,000 to 150,000 clones in the sample, just over 85% are singletons; the top ten hold 5.1%. The specimen comprised peripheral blood, sampled 28 days after the second AZD1222 dose. Receptors originate from an adult who received the AZD1222 COVID-19 vaccine. CDR3s include the opening cysteine and the closing phenylalanine or tryptophan. A D gene is named only where the DNA matches it firmly. Where a row states a size, it is once, few, many or the class of an expanded clone; other rows omit it.

J gene | clone size | V gene | D gene | CDR3 protein | CDR3 DNA
TRBJ2-5 | . | TRBV6-6 | TRBD1 | CASSQGEWETQYF | TGTGCCAGCAGCCAGGGGGAATGGGAGACCCAGTACTTC
TRBJ1-5 | . | TRBV19 | TRBD1 | CASSPPGQGNQPQHF | TGTGCCAGTAGTCCACCGGGACAGGGCAATCAGCCCCAGCATTTT
TRBJ2-7 | . | TRBV7-2 | TRBD1 | CASSLGTGGSYEQYF | TGTGCCAGCAGCTTAGGTACAGGGGGTTCCTACGAGCAGTACTTC
TRBJ2-7 | . | TRBV27 | . | CASSLTATYEQYF | TGTGCCAGCAGTTTAACGGCTACCTACGAGCAGTACTTC
TRBJ2-6 | . | TRBV5-6 | . | CASTERGGPGVLTF | TGTGCCAGCACCGAGCGAGGGGGGCCTGGCGTCCTGACTTTC
TRBJ1-1 | . | TRBV5-1 | TRBD1 | CASSPGPGTGAKNTEAFF | TGCGCCAGCAGCCCAGGACCCGGGACAGGCGCAAAGAACACTGAAGCTTTCTTT
TRBJ2-7 | . | TRBV6-5 | . | CASSPTGTPGHEQYF | TGTGCCAGCAGCCCGACCGGGACCCCCGGCCACGAGCAGTACTTC
TRBJ2-3 | . | TRBV9 | . | CASSVGGGPGTDTQYF | TGTGCCAGCAGCGTAGGTGGGGGGCCAGGCACAGATACGCAGTATTTT
TRBJ1-3 | . | TRBV10-3 | . | CAISEDQLLGHSGNTIYF | TGTGCCATCAGTGAAGACCAACTCCTGGGGCACTCTGGAAACACCATATATTTT
TRBJ1-4 | . | TRBV5-1 | . | CASSFFPPATNEKLFF | TGCGCCAGCAGCTTTTTTCCTCCCGCAACTAATGAAAAACTGTTTTTT
TRBJ1-1 | . | TRBV12-5 | . | CASGSGYTEAFF | TGTGCTAGTGGTTCAGGATACACTGAAGCTTTCTTT
TRBJ2-1 | . | TRBV18 | TRBD2 | CASSPTSGHNEQFF | TGTGCCAGCTCCCCAACTAGCGGTCACAATGAGCAGTTCTTC
TRBJ2-1 | once | TRBV7-8 | . | CASSLYESNEQFF | TGTGCCAGCAGCTTATACGAGTCTAATGAGCAGTTCTTC
TRBJ1-1 | . | TRBV30 | . | CAWSGPGNTEAFF | TGTGCCTGGAGTGGCCCAGGGAACACTGAAGCTTTCTTT
TRBJ2-5 | . | TRBV24-1 | TRBD1 | CATSDRWTGSETQYF | TGTGCCACCAGTGATAGATGGACAGGGTCGGAGACCCAGTACTTC
TRBJ2-6 | . | TRBV14 | TRBD1 | CASSQGRTQGALGANVLTF | TGTGCCAGCAGCCAAGGAAGAACACAGGGGGCGCTAGGGGCCAACGTCCTGACTTTC
TRBJ2-3 | . | TRBV2 | . | CASGGSTDTQYF | TGTGCCAGCGGCGGAAGCACAGATACGCAGTATTTT
TRBJ2-7 | . | TRBV27 | TRBD2 | CASSLGGLPSDEQYF | TGTGCCAGCAGTTTAGGGGGACTACCTTCCGACGAGCAGTACTTC
TRBJ1-2 | . | TRBV19 | . | CASSTPGEGRPGYTF | TGTGCCAGTAGTACCCCGGGCGAAGGCAGGCCTGGCTACACCTTC
TRBJ1-5 | . | TRBV19 | . | CASSMRGSSNQPQHF | TGTGCCAGTAGTATGCGGGGCTCTAGCAATCAGCCCCAGCATTTT
TRBJ1-2 | . | TRBV14 | . | CASSLREGYGYTF | TGTGCCAGCAGCCTCAGGGAGGGGTATGGCTACACCTTC
TRBJ1-5 | . | TRBV24-1 | . | CATSDSKDPTGGTSQPQHF | TGTGCCACCAGTGATTCCAAAGACCCCACCGGGGGCACTAGCCAGCCCCAGCATTTT
TRBJ2-7 | . | TRBV10-3 | TRBD2 | CAISESLKGAGGFEQYF | TGTGCCATCAGTGAGTCCCTGAAGGGAGCGGGAGGCTTCGAGCAGTACTTC
TRBJ2-1 | . | TRBV3-1/TRBV3-2 | TRBD2 | CASSTTSGSYNEQFF | TGTGCCAGCAGCACCACTAGCGGCTCCTACAATGAGCAGTTCTTC
TRBJ1-1 | . | TRBV10-3 | . | CAISESSEDTEAFF | TGTGCCATCAGTGAGTCGTCGGAGGACACTGAAGCTTTCTTT
TRBJ2-7 | . | TRBV4-2 | . | CASSQALDRGYEQYF | TGTGCCAGCAGCCAGGCCTTGGACAGAGGCTACGAGCAGTACTTC
TRBJ1-1 | few | TRBV5-1 | TRBD1 | CASSGPGQLNTEAFF | TGCGCCAGCAGCGGTCCGGGACAGTTGAACACTGAAGCTTTCTTT
TRBJ2-3 | . | TRBV6-1 | TRBD1 | CASSVRTGTGTDTQYF | TGTGCCAGCAGTGTCCGGACGGGGACAGGGACAGATACGCAGTATTTT
TRBJ1-1 | . | TRBV18 | TRBD1 | CASSPPGQGVNMNTEAFF | TGTGCCAGCTCACCACCTGGACAGGGTGTCAACATGAACACTGAAGCTTTCTTT
TRBJ1-1 | . | TRBV29-1 | . | CSVYRKRQVGTEAFF | TGCAGCGTTTACCGTAAGAGGCAGGTGGGGACTGAAGCTTTCTTT
TRBJ2-1 | . | TRBV7-2 | . | CASSLRREPYNEQFF | TGTGCCAGCAGCTTAAGGCGGGAACCCTACAATGAGCAGTTCTTC
TRBJ2-1 | once | TRBV19 | . | CASSIPSLYNEQFF | TGTGCCAGTAGTATCCCATCCTTGTACAATGAGCAGTTCTTC
TRBJ1-5 | . | TRBV5-4 | TRBD1 | CASSQTGSNQPQHF | TGTGCCAGCAGCCAGACAGGGAGCAATCAGCCCCAGCATTTT
TRBJ1-1 | . | TRBV10-1 | TRBD1 | CASSDMTGGNTEAFF | TGCGCCAGCAGTGATATGACAGGGGGTAACACTGAAGCTTTCTTT
TRBJ1-1 | . | TRBV7-2 | . | CASSQGPATEAFF | TGTGCCAGCAGCCAGGGGCCGGCCACTGAAGCTTTCTTT
TRBJ1-5 | . | TRBV19 | . | CASSIGGNQPQHF | TGTGCCAGTAGTATAGGTGGCAATCAGCCCCAGCATTTT
TRBJ1-6 | . | TRBV5-4 | . | CASSPNTGGRGNSPLHF | TGTGCCAGCAGCCCTAATACGGGCGGCCGGGGTAATTCACCCCTCCACTTT
TRBJ2-7 | . | TRBV5-1 | . | CASSKGTNHGSYEQYF | TGCGCCAGCAGCAAGGGGACAAACCACGGCTCCTACGAGCAGTACTTC
TRBJ2-1 | . | TRBV20-1 | . | CSASRLGRLPESYNEQFF | TGCAGTGCTAGTCGGCTCGGTCGTTTGCCAGAATCCTACAATGAGCAGTTCTTC
TRBJ2-1 | . | TRBV27 | TRBD2 | CASSGPGLGVNEQFF | TGTGCCAGCAGCGGTCCGGGACTAGGGGTCAATGAGCAGTTCTTC
TRBJ1-4 | few | TRBV5-1 | . | CASSKTKGQNEKLFF | TGCGCCAGCAGCAAGACTAAGGGCCAGAATGAAAAACTGTTTTTT
TRBJ2-5 | . | TRBV24-1 | . | CATSDSNSIQETQYF | TGTGCCACCAGTGATTCTAACAGTATACAAGAGACCCAGTACTTC
TRBJ2-5 | . | TRBV5-8 | TRBD2 | CASSPGTSGEETQYF | TGTGCCAGCAGCCCAGGGACTAGCGGGGAAGAGACCCAGTACTTC
TRBJ2-1 | . | TRBV10-3 | . | CAITPGDYNEQFF | TGTGCCATCACACCAGGGGATTACAATGAGCAGTTCTTC
TRBJ2-1 | once | TRBV24-1 | . | CATSDLGDPWGNEQFF | TGTGCCACCAGTGATTTAGGGGACCCCTGGGGAAATGAGCAGTTCTTC
TRBJ2-3 | . | TRBV7-8 | TRBD2 | CASSFGLAGPTDTQYF | TGTGCCAGCAGCTTCGGGCTAGCGGGACCCACAGATACGCAGTATTTT
TRBJ2-5 | once | TRBV11-2 | TRBD1 | CASSLTGIQETQYF | TGTGCCAGCAGCCTGACAGGGATCCAAGAGACCCAGTACTTC
TRBJ2-7 | . | TRBV18 | TRBD2 | CASSPSGPASYEQYF | TGTGCCAGCTCCCCTAGCGGGCCCGCCTCCTACGAGCAGTACTTC
TRBJ2-5 | . | TRBV5-1 | TRBD2 | CASRRTSGGEETQYF | TGCGCCAGCAGACGGACTAGCGGGGGGGAAGAGACCCAGTACTTC
TRBJ2-3 | few | TRBV19 | . | CASSIGYTDTQYF | TGTGCCAGTAGTATTGGTTACACAGATACGCAGTATTTT
TRBJ1-5 | . | TRBV15 | . | CATSRQGGQPQHF | TGTGCCACCAGCAGACAGGGAGGTCAGCCCCAGCATTTT
TRBJ2-4 | once | TRBV30 | . | CAWKGGNIQYF | TGTGCCTGGAAGGGGGGAAACATTCAGTACTTC
TRBJ2-2 | . | TRBV19 | . | CASNPVGVGNTGELFF | TGTGCCAGTAACCCGGTAGGGGTGGGGAACACCGGGGAGCTGTTTTTT
TRBJ1-1 | . | TRBV19 | . | CASSTSRQTNTEAFF | TGTGCCAGTAGTACCTCCCGACAGACCAACACTGAAGCTTTCTTT
TRBJ2-4 | . | TRBV6-5 | . | CASSYSRVGRGDIQYF | TGTGCCAGCAGTTACTCGAGGGTGGGACGGGGTGACATTCAGTACTTC
TRBJ2-7 | . | TRBV9 | . | CASSVGQGQSYEQYF | TGTGCCAGCAGCGTAGGCCAAGGGCAGTCCTACGAGCAGTACTTC
TRBJ1-1 | once | TRBV3-1/TRBV3-2 | TRBD1 | CASSQRTGGDAEAFF | TGTGCCAGCAGCCAGAGGACAGGGGGCGACGCTGAAGCTTTCTTT
TRBJ1-2 | . | TRBV28 | . | CASSLYTGGYTF | TGTGCCAGCAGTTTATATACAGGCGGCTACACCTTC